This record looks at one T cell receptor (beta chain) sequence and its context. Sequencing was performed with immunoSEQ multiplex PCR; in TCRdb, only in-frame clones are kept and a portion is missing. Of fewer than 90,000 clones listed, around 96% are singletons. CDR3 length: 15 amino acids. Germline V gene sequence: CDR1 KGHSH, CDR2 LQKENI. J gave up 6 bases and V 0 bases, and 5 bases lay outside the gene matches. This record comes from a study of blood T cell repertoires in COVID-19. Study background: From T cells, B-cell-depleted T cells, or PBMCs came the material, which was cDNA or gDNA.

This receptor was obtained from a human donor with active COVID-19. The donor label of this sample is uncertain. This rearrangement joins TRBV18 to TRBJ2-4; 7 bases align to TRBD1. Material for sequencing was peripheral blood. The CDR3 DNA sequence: TGTGCCAGCTCACCACCCGAGGGGGCCGTAAACATTCAGTACTTC. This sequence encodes CASSPPEGAVNIQYF.